This T cell receptor beta chain was recovered during a study of sequential checkpoint blockade in melanoma. Study-wide background: Each arm's sequence ended with maintenance nivolumab.

This clone was found a few times. There are 16 residues in the CDR3. V shed 5 bases, J shed 2 bases, and the junction held 10 bases outside the gene matches. Per germline, CDR1 LNHDA and CDR2 SQIVND (reference sequence). Treatment in this sample: randomized to nivolumab then ipilimumab (arm A) or the reverse (arm B). DNA-damaging chemotherapy had not been given to any patient beforehand. Sorted cells were live CD3+CD8+, lacking CD19 and CD56, from PBMCs. The protocol was immunoSEQ multiplex PCR, while the TCRdb copy is restricted to in-frame clones and leaves out a portion. The table has roughly 12,000 clones, 60% to 80% seen once.

This chain joins TRBV19 and TRBJ1-2, with 8 bases that match TRBD1. The sequence derives from a human donor with melanoma. The sequenced sample was CD8+ T cells sorted from blood (inferred from file names), obtained from a patient given nivolumab and ipilimumab in sequence. CDR3 sequence (DNA): TGTGCCAGTAGTCGCTCAGGGGGCACAAACAACTATGGCTACACCTTC. Translation gives CASSRSGGTNNYGYTF.